This is a list of T cell receptor beta chains from one sample in a study of cytomegalovirus exposure and HLA in healthy donors. TCRdb's table, derived via immunoSEQ multiplex PCR, lists solely in-frame clones and lacks some. Of fewer than 45,000 clones listed, 68% were seen once; the top ten hold around 3.9%. The specimen was PBMCs. These receptors came from a man aged 35 to 55 in good health and CMV-seronegative. The CDR3 runs from the conserved cysteine through the conserved F or W. The D gene is left open where the match is weak.

D gene | V gene | CDR3 protein
TRBD1 | TRBV9 | CASSVDGDSYEQYF
. | TRBV27 | CASRPHREDTEAFF
TRBD1 | TRBV9 | CASSMTGGVRDEQFF
. | TRBV19 | CASSHAGGQGEAFF
TRBD1 | TRBV27 | CATGTGLQGYTF
. | TRBV30 | CAWSKQENTEAFF
TRBD1 | TRBV9 | CASSVYGTGQETQYF
TRBD1 | TRBV5-1 | CASSSTQGASGYTF
. | TRBV2 | CASRKSLAKNIQYF
TRBD2 | TRBV4-1 | CASSQDSGGAREQFF
TRBD1 | TRBV2 | CASSPGQGGSNQPQHF
. | TRBV6-5 | CASSGRTGGYTF
. | TRBV30 | CAWSVAVGTTGELFF
TRBD2 | TRBV7-2 | CASRPSGGVAYEQYF
. | TRBV4-2 | CASSQDWRGGDGYTF
. | TRBV9 | CASSATAYSNQPQHF
TRBD1 | TRBV19 | CASSIGTGEKLFF
. | TRBV6-5 | CASSYSMLGVTGELFF
TRBD1 | TRBV4-3 | CASSQDPGTGSYEQYF
. | TRBV10-2 | CASSESEEDNYGYTF
TRBD1 | TRBV5-6 | CASSPRDRGLDYGYTF